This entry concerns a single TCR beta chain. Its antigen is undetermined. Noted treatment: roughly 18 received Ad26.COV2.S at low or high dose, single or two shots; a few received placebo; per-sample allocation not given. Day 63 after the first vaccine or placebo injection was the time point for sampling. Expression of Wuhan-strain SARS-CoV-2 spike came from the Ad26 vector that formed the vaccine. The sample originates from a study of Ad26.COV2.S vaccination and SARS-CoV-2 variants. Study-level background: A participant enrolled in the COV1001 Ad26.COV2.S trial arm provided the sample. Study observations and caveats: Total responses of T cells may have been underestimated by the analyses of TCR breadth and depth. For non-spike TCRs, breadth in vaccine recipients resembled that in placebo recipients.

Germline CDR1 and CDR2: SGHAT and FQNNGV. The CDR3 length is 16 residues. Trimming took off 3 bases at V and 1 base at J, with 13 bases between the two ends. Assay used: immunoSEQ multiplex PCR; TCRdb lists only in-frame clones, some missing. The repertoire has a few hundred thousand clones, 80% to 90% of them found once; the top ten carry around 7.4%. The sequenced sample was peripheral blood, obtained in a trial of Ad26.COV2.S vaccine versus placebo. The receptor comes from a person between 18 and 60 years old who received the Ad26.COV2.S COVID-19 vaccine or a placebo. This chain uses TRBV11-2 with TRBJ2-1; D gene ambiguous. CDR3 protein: CASSFGDPASYNEQFF. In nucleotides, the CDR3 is TGTGCCAGCAGCTTCGGCGACCCCGCGTCCTACAATGAGCAGTTCTTC.